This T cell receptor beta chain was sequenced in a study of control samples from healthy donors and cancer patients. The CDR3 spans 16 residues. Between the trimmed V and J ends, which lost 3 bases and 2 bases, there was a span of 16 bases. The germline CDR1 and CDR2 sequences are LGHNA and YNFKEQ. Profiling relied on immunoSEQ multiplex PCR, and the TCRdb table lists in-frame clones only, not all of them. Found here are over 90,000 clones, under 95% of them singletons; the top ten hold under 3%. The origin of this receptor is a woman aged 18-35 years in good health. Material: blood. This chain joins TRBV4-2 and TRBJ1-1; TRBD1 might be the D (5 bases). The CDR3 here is CASSQHETAINTEAFF. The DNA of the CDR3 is TGTGCCAGCAGCCAGCATGAGACAGCAATTAACACTGAAGCTTTCTTT.